What follows describes a single T cell receptor (beta chain). TCRdb's table, derived via immunoSEQ multiplex PCR, lists solely in-frame clones and lacks some. The table records more than 45,000 clones, 95% to 98% of them present only once. The sample is drawn from a study of siplizumab effects on memory and regulatory T cells. With 3 bases removed from V and 6 bases from J, the gap between germline ends came to 5 bases. CDR3 size: 11 residues. Germline loops: CDR1 GTSNPN, CDR2 SVGIG (reference sequence). This receptor was obtained from a human donor in good health. The V and J genes are TRBV30 and TRBJ1-4; no clear D gene. Sequences were obtained from naive CD4+ T cells sorted from blood. CDR3 region: CAWRAYEKLFF. CDR3 bases: TGTGCCTGGAGAGCCTATGAAAAACTGTTTTTT.